This T cell receptor beta chain was documented in a study of response to subunit inactivated influenza vaccine. Study-level findings and limits: Researchers suggested that each seasonal influenza vaccination recruits few new T cells.

Via MiXCR, TCRdb re-called the RT-PCR reads, giving one row per CDR3 protein. The table records under 500,000 distinct CDR3 sequences, 9.5% to 12% of them present only once. Details on this clonotype: Its antigen is undetermined.

This CDR3 comprises 15 residues. In germline, CDR1 is SGHRS, CDR2 YFSETQ. V was pared by 4 bases and J by 10 bases, with 7 bases of the junction left unmatched. The chain links TRBV5-1 to TRBJ2-1, with TRBD2 identical over 14 bases. The material was PBMCs from blood, obtained about 40 days after vaccination. This TCR was sampled from a man aged 45-60 years who received an inactivated influenza vaccine. Here the CDR3 DNA reads TGCGCCAGCAGCGGACTAGCGGGAGGCATACAAGAGCAGTTCTTC. This translates into CASSGLAGGIQEQFF. Drawing the rest from reference TRBV5-1 and TRBJ2-1, the complete variable domain is KAGVTQTPRYLIKTRGQQVTLSCSPISGHRSVSWYQQTPGQGLQFLFEYFSETQRNKGNFPGRFSGRQFSNSRSEMNVSTLELGDSALYLCASSGLAGGIQEQFFGPGTRLTVL.